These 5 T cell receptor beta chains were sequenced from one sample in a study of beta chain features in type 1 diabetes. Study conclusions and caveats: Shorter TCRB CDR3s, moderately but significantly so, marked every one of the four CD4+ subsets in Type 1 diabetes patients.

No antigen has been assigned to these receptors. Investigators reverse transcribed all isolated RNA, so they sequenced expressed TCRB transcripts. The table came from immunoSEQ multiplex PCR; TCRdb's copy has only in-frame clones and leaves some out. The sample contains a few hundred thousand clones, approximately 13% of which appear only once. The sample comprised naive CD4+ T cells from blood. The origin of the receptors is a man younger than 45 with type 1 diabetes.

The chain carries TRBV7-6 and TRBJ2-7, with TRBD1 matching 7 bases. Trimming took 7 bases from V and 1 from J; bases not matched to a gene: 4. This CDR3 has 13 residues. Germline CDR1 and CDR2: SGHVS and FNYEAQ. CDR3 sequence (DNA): TGTGCCAGCACCCGACAGGGTTCCTACGAGCAGTACTTC. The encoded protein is CASTRQGSYEQYF.

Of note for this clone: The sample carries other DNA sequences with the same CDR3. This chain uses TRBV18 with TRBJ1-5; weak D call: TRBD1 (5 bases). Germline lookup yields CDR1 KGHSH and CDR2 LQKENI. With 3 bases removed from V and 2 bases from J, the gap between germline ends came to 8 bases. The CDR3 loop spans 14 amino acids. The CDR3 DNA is TGTGCCAGCTCACCTCAGGGCGGCAATCAGCCCCAGCATTTT. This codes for CASSPQGGNQPQHF.

The CDR3 DNA reads as TGTGCCAGCAGCCCCGCCGGGACAGGACGCGGCTACACCTTC. The encoded protein is CASSPAGTGRGYTF. The genes are TRBV7-2 and TRBJ1-2; TRBD1 aligns across 8 bases. The ends lost 5 bases at V and 8 bases at J; junction bases unmatched: 10. The CDR3 has 14 amino acids. Germline V gives CDR1 SGHTA, CDR2 FQGNSA.

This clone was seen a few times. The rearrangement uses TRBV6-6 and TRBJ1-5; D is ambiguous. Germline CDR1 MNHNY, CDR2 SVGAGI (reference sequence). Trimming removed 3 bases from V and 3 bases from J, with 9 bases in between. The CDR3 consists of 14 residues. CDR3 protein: CASSYDITNQPQHF. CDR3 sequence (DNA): TGTGCCAGCAGTTATGACATAACCAATCAGCCCCAGCATTTT.

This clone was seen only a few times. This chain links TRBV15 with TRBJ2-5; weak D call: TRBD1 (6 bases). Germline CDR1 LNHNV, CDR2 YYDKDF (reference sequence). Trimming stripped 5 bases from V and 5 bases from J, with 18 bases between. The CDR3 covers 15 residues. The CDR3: CATSSPGGGGETQYF. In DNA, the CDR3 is TGTGCCACCAGCTCCCCCGGTGGGGGCGGGGAGACCCAGTACTTC.